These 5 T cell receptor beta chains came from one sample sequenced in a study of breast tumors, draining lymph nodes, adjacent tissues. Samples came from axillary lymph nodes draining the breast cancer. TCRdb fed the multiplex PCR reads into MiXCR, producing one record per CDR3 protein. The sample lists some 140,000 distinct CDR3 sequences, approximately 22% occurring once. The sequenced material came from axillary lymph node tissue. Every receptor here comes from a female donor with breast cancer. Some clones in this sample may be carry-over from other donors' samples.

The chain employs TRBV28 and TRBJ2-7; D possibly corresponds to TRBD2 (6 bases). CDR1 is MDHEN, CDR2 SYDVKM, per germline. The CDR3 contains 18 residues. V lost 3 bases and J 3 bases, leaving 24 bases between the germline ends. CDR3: CASSFKLAVRTPDYEQYF. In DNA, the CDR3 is TGTGCCAGCAGTTTTAAACTAGCCGTCCGAACCCCCGACTACGAGCAGTACTTC. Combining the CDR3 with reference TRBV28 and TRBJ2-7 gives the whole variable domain DVKVTQSSRYLVKRTGEKVFLECVQDMDHENMFWYRQDPGLGLRLIYFSYDVKMKEKGDIPEGYSVSREKKERFSLILESASTNQTSMYLCASSFKLAVRTPDYEQYFGPGTRLTVT.

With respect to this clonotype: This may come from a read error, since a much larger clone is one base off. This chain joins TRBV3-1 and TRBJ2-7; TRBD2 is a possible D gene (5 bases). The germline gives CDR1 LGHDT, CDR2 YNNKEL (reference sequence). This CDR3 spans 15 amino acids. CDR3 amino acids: CASSQGGLLSNEQHF. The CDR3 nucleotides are TGTGCCAGCAGCCAAGGAGGACTCCTCTCTAACGAGCAGCACTTC.

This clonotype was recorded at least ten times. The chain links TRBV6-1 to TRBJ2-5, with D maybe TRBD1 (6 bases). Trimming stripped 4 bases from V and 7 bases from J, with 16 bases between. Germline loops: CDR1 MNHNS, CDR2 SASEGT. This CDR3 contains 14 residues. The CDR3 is CASSVRTVRGTQYF. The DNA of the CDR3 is TGTGCCAGCAGTGTTAGGACAGTACGGGGGACCCAGTACTTC.

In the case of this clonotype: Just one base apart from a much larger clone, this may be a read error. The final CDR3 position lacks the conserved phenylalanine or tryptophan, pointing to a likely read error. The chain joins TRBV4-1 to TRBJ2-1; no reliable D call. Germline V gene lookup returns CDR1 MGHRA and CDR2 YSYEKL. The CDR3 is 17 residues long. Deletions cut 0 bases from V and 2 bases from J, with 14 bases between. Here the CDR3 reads CASSQDPRENPYNEQFL. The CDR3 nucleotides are TGCGCCAGCAGCCAAGACCCCAGAGAAAACCCCTACAATGAGCAGTTCCTC.

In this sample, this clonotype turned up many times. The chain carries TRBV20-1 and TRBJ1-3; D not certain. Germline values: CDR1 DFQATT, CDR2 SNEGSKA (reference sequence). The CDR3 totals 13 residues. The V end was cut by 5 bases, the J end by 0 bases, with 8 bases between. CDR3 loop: CSAGDISGNTIYF. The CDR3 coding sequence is TGCAGTGCTGGCGACATCTCTGGAAACACCATATATTTT.